One sample yielded the 18 T cell receptor beta chains listed below, sequenced in a study of blood T cell repertoires in COVID-19 (dated by TCRdb to 2019 to 2021). The library came from the immunoSEQ multiplex PCR assay. TCRdb re-hosts the immuneACCESS table, in-frame sequences only. Its copies lack some clones; in the studies checked, an unresolved V gene accounts for under half of them, and the cause for the rest is not known. The sample includes around 250,000 clones, with 75% to 90% observed a single time. The ten top clones hold over 2% of the sample. Sequenced: peripheral blood. These receptors came from a young man who had recovered from COVID-19.

The chain links TRBV9 to TRBJ2-2, with D maybe TRBD1 (5 bases). The V end lost 0 bases, the J end lost 1 base, and 7 bases lay between the germline ends. The CDR3 covers 15 residues. Germline V gene sequence: CDR1 SGDLS, CDR2 YYNGEE. The CDR3 is CASSVGQQNTGELFF. CDR3 DNA: TGTGCCAGCAGCGTAGGACAGCAGAACACCGGGGAGCTGTTTTTT.

The chain combines TRBV18 with TRBJ1-2; TRBD1 matches 11 bases. CDR1 is KGHSH and CDR2 is LQKENI in the germline V gene. This CDR3 contains 16 residues. Germline trimming cut 6 bases from V and 4 bases from J; bases unmatched to any gene: 10. The CDR3 spells CASSQRTGGSSYGYTF. The CDR3 bases are TGTGCCAGCTCTCAGAGGACAGGGGGCTCCAGCTATGGCTACACCTTC.

This clone was seen a single time. The chain is built from TRBV25-1 and TRBJ1-6, with a tentative D call TRBD1 (5 bases). This CDR3 spans 14 amino acids. CDR1 and CDR2 (germline): MGHDK, SYGVNS. Trimming cost V 3 bases and J 9 bases, with 12 bases left between them. The CDR3: CASSETAYGSPLHF. DNA of the CDR3: TGTGCCAGCAGTGAGACAGCATACGGTTCACCCCTCCACTTT.

This sequence joins TRBV23-1 and TRBJ2-7, with D possibly TRBD1 on 5 matching bases. TRBV23-1 has ORF status, its function being uncertain. This CDR3 is 16 amino acids long. The V end lost 2 bases, the J end lost 2 bases, and 16 bases lay between the germline ends. In DNA form, the CDR3 reads TGCGCCAGCAGTCAACGGGCAGGGAAAATCCCCTACGAGCAGTACTTC. Translated, it gives CASSQRAGKIPYEQYF.

For this clone: A read error may account for a junction end that differs from germline. The sample has other DNA sequences that encode this CDR3 too. J is TRBJ1-2 and V is TRBV3-1 (or the pseudogene TRBV3-2); 8 nucleotides line up with TRBD1. This CDR3 region has 18 residues. CDR1 LGHDT and CDR2 YNNKEL come from the germline V gene (reference sequence). The CDR3 region has the DNA TGTGCCAGCAGCTTTCCCGGACAGGGAATGGGGTCACTTTATGGTTACACCTTC. Translated, it gives CASSFPGQGMGSLYGYTF.

This chain uses TRBV5-1 with TRBJ2-2; the D gene is possibly TRBD1 (6 bases). V shed 6 bases and J shed 0 bases, with 12 bases lying between them. Germline lookup yields CDR1 SGHRS and CDR2 YFSETQ. The CDR3 consists of 15 residues. The CDR3 here is CASTQDSANTGELFF. CDR3 in DNA: TGCGCCAGCACACAGGACAGCGCGAACACCGGGGAGCTGTTTTTT.

This clone was detected only once. The chain employs TRBV29-1 and TRBJ1-2, with D tentatively TRBD1 (6 bases). This CDR3 region has 10 residues. Trimming cost V 8 bases and J 10 bases, with 14 bases left between them. In germline, CDR1 is SQVTM, CDR2 ANQGSEA. The CDR3 nucleotides read TGCAGCCTGGACAGCCGGGACTACACCTTC. This gives the protein CSLDSRDYTF.

The chain carries TRBV2 and TRBJ1-4; D gene unclear. This CDR3 region has 12 residues. CDR1 is SNHLY and CDR2 is FYNNEI in the germline V gene. V lost 7 bases and J 7 bases, leaving 10 bases between the germline ends. DNA of the CDR3: TGTGCCAGCATGAAAGAGGGTGAAAAACTGTTTTTT. Protein product: CASMKEGEKLFF.

This clone has at least ten counts. V usage is TRBV14 and J usage is TRBJ1-1; TRBD1 aligns across 7 bases. The CDR3 covers 15 residues. CDR1 SGHDN and CDR2 FVKESK come from the germline V gene. Trimming at V came to 2 bases and at J to 5 bases, leaving 8 bases not matched to a gene. CDR3 region: CASSQNRGVRTEAFF. The CDR3 coding sequence is TGTGCCAGCAGCCAAAACAGGGGAGTGAGGACTGAAGCTTTCTTT.

The chain joins TRBV19 to TRBJ1-2; TRBD1 agrees at 8 bases. The CDR3 spans 15 residues. V dropped 5 bases and J dropped 2; count of bases not matched to a gene: 7. CDR1 and CDR2 from the germline V gene are LNHDA and SQIVND (reference sequence). CDR3: CASSSLQGGNYGYTF. The CDR3 region has the DNA TGTGCCAGTAGTTCACTACAGGGGGGCAACTATGGCTACACCTTC.

This clone was seen once. The V gene is TRBV10-2, the J gene TRBJ1-1, with D perhaps TRBD1 (5 bases). The CDR3 is 12 amino acids. From germline, CDR1 is WSHSY and CDR2 SAAADI. The V end lost 3 bases, the J end lost 6 bases, and 8 bases lay between the germline ends. The CDR3 sequence: CASSDGGSEAFF. In DNA form, the CDR3 reads TGCGCCAGCAGTGACGGGGGTTCTGAAGCTTTCTTT.

V is TRBV5-1 and J is TRBJ1-1, with 10 positions matching TRBD1. Trimming removed 3 bases from V and 5 bases from J; junction bases left unmatched: 10. The germline gives CDR1 SGHRS, CDR2 YFSETQ. The CDR3 extends over 16 amino acids. CDR3 loop: CASSSYSGQGITEAFF. For the CDR3, the DNA is TGCGCCAGCAGCTCCTACTCGGGACAGGGGATAACTGAAGCTTTCTTT.

The V call is TRBV9, the J call TRBJ1-4; D not resolved. Germline V CDR1 and CDR2: SGDLS, YYNGEE. With 4 bases removed from V and 0 bases from J, the gap between germline ends came to 7 bases. This CDR3 has 14 residues. CDR3 bases: TGTGCCAGCAGCCCCTCCGCAACTAATGAAAAACTGTTTTTT. Amino acid sequence: CASSPSATNEKLFF.

The J gene is TRBJ2-2, the V gene TRBV9; 8 bases map to TRBD2. Germline V gene sequence: CDR1 SGDLS, CDR2 YYNGEE. This CDR3 has 15 residues. The ends lost 4 bases at V and 4 bases at J; junction bases unmatched: 6. The CDR3 DNA is TGTGCCAGCAGCTCACGGGCGGGGGGCACCGGGGAGCTGTTTTTT. Protein product: CASSSRAGGTGELFF.

The V and J genes are TRBV6-1 and TRBJ1-2, with no clear D. This CDR3 contains 14 residues. V was shortened by 1 base and J by 7 bases, with 13 bases between the two germline ends. Germline V gives CDR1 MNHNS, CDR2 SASEGT. CDR3 amino acids: CASSEDRVSSGYTF. The CDR3 DNA follows: TGTGCCAGCAGTGAAGATCGGGTCTCTAGTGGCTACACCTTC.

The chain links TRBV2 to TRBJ1-5, with 9 bases aligning to TRBD1. The V gene's germline CDR1 is SNHLY and CDR2 FYNNEI. J lost 8 bases, V lost 5 bases, and 10 bases had no gene match. This CDR3 comprises 15 residues. CDR3 region: CASSPDRGSDEPQHF. DNA of the CDR3: TGTGCCAGCAGTCCGGACAGGGGAAGTGATGAGCCCCAGCATTTT.

The V gene is TRBV5-8, the J gene TRBJ1-5; possible D gene TRBD1, 5 bases. CDR3 length: 16 amino acids. The germline V gene has CDR1 SGHTS and CDR2 YDEGEE. The V end lost 4 bases, the J end lost 4 bases, and 18 bases lay between the germline ends. The CDR3, as DNA: TGTGCCAGCAGCCAGGACTACAGGAAAATAAATCAGCCCCAGCATTTT. Translating gives CASSQDYRKINQPQHF.

The chain links TRBV13 to TRBJ2-7; 9 bases are shared with TRBD2. This CDR3 is built from 14 residues. CDR1 and CDR2 (germline): PRHDT, FYEKMQ (reference sequence). The V and J ends lost 5 bases and 2 bases, in that order; junction bases with no gene match: 4. The CDR3 DNA reads TGTGCCAGCAGCCAATGGACTAGCGCCTACGAGCAGTACTTC. This codes for CASSQWTSAYEQYF.